This record concerns one T cell receptor beta chain sequence. Its antigen is unknown. Base quality data are lacking; no much larger clone is found one base away. Library prep was done by the immunoSEQ multiplex PCR assay. For the multiplex PCR, a mixture combining 60 forward primers for TCR Vbeta segments and 13 reverse primers for TCR Jbeta segments was used. The CDR3 region of rearranged TCR beta genes was amplified from genomic DNA by a multiplex PCR assay. Amplified TCR beta libraries were sequenced as 87-base-pair reads on the Illumina HiSeq System. The original pipeline was this. In a later analysis, some 80 million unique TCR beta chains were counted across the approximately 640 repertoires, and roughly 9.9 million of these chains were shared by at least two donors. Raw reads were error-corrected and collapsed into unique sequences by a nearest-neighbor algorithm in which closely related sequences were merged to remove PCR and sequencing errors. To assign V, D and J gene segments, CDR3 sequences were aligned to IMGT reference sequences. For a sequence to be retained, at least a six-nucleotide match to both a V gene segment and a J gene segment was required. A rearrangement was called productive if the CDR3 had no stop codons and remained in frame with V and J, and every other rearrangement was called non-productive. CDR3 was defined according to IMGT convention as the region running from the second conserved V-encoded cysteine to the conserved J-encoded phenylalanine. In an earlier analysis of approximately 590 of the donors, sequences lacking an unambiguous match to a single V gene segment were excluded. In an earlier analysis of a few hundred of the donors, a V segment was called functional when productive rearrangements were above 56.7%, and segregating when the standard deviation between donors exceeded 5%. A statistical classification framework was built for diagnosing cytomegalovirus status from the catalog of TCR beta chain sequences. In a later analysis, V and J genes were assigned by comparing TCR nucleotide sequences against IMGT/GENE-DB human TR gene sequences. Using the TCRdist pipeline, a later analysis assigned CDR3 sequences along with most-parsimonious VDJ recombination scenarios. A later analysis defined each TCR beta chain by its CDR3 amino acid sequence plus V-gene family, and excluded reads lacking a unique V-gene family. To address suspected cross-contamination and a sequencing artifact, a later analysis removed around 600 highly shared, low-generation-probability nucleotide sequences. In a later analysis, a clonal expansion index for each public chain was calculated from normalized within-repertoire ranks of inferred template counts. A later analysis computed generation probabilities with a VDJ recombination model fitted to out-of-frame rearrangements, and checked the results against IGoR. Hypergeometric tests were used in a later analysis to score TCR-TCR, TCR-HLA and TCR-CMV co-occurrence, with a repertoire-size bias correction applied to the TCR pairs. In a later analysis, false discovery rates were estimated by permuting HLA or CMV assignments 20 times. In a later analysis, co-occurring TCRs were grouped with DBSCAN, and TCRdist sequence similarity was added when clustering was performed within HLA-allele-positive subsets. Co-occurrence clustering excluded repertoires with fewer than 30,000 or more than 120,000 public chains, plus five with anomalous nucleotide sharing. TCRdb carries this immuneACCESS record with in-frame sequences only. Its versions omit some clonotypes, under half of them owing to an unresolved V gene in the studies checked, with the rest unexplained. That table supplies the V and J calls and clone size; D and trimming were determined from the DNA. Across this sample there are approximately 150,000 clones, with around three quarters seen only once. The ten largest clones represent roughly 1.6% of the sample.

These data belong to a study of cytomegalovirus exposure and HLA in healthy donors (TCRdb year 2017). For context, the study as a whole: In an earlier analysis of approximately 640 of the donors, 250 to 350 Gb of sequence data and about 110 million unique TCR beta sequences from about 179 million T cells were reported. Around 320 gigabases of sequencing data and approximately 84 million unique TCR sequences were included in an early release covering 550 to 800 HLA-typed donors. Of the approximately 400 genotyped donors, 81% were placed in the genetic ancestry cluster associated with self-reported Caucasian donors. The study aimed to test whether signatures of past pathogen exposure could be identified by cataloging public T cell receptors. The study profiled the T cell repertoires of 500 to 800 subjects by immunosequencing and related them to cytomegalovirus serostatus. A separate validation cohort of 90 to 150 different subjects was used in addition to the approximately 700-subject first cohort. The study combined high-throughput TCR immunosequencing, statistical association of individual TCRs with disease status, and machine learning to predict cytomegalovirus infection status. A later analysis re-analyzed previously published TCR beta repertoires from approximately 700 donors and added high-resolution HLA genotyping to study TCR occurrence patterns. Rather than using new phenotypic data, the later analysis identified candidate immune exposures from TCR beta sequences and from how often those sequences occurred across donors. In an earlier analysis of over 550 of the donors, high-throughput TCR beta sequencing was used to judge whether each TCR beta V gene segment behaved as functional or pseudogenic. Alongside the repertoire data, information on donor age, sex, ethnicity and CMV serostatus was compiled. A later genetic analysis used genome-wide SNP genotypes for about 60% of the 666 donors, treating that subset as a discovery cohort. Every repertoire in the discovery cohort had been generated on one and the same sequencing platform. HLA typing covered class I and class II loci at four-digit resolution. Typing coverage differed by locus: A, B, C, DRB1 and DQB1 were typed in roughly 620-640 donors, DQA1 in 522, DPA1 in around 600, and DPB1 in roughly 450. Because of strong linkage in the cohort, 4 to 6 DR-DQ haplotypes were treated as single units for association and clustering. Among a few hundred genotyped donors of the cohort, an average of about 240,000 unique TCR beta nucleotide sequences were sequenced per donor, 15% to 20% of them non-productive.

What the authors observed across the whole study: Because some donors lacked HLA typing at each locus, the association tests relied only on the typed subset. Linkage disequilibrium might explain the correlated functional status among segregating V segments, but an unknown experimental factor could not be ruled out. In this cohort, only TCR beta chains were sequenced, and detectable features were limited by the absence of alpha or paired-chain data. A later analysis found that most CMV-associated TCR beta chains appeared HLA-restricted, with HLA associations seemingly driven largely by CMV exposure. Immune exposure information for the cohort was limited to CMV serostatus. In an earlier analysis of several hundred of the donors, most TCR beta V segments were observed in productive rearrangements about 87% or about 30% of the time, broadly matching IMGT annotations. The study gave a list of some 150 TCR beta chains associated with cytomegalovirus. A later analysis found that HLA-associated TCR beta chains were more clonally expanded and had lower generation probabilities than equally common non-associated chains. A further reported finding was that TCR beta sequences accurately predicted the HLA-A and HLA-B alleles for most subjects in the first cohort. V-gene and J-gene trimming of TCR beta chains was associated with a missense DCLRE1C variant in a later genetic analysis, and the association was replicated in an independent cohort. In a later analysis, the rate of TCR association differed among HLA loci, with DRB1 alleles having the most associated TCRs and HLA-C alleles having the fewest. Roughly uniform sequencing depth across donors was assumed in presence/absence analyses, although this assumption may not hold. According to a later analysis, parvovirus B19, influenza, CMV and Epstein-Barr virus appeared linked to several top co-occurrence clusters. The sequencing pipeline was judged likely to have produced a cluster of highly shared sequence variants as a technical artifact. Strong co-occurrence of HLA alleles, especially DR and DQ, made assigning TCR associations to individual alleles difficult. The earlier analysis of a few hundred of the donors excluded 15 to 20 rarely observed V segments, including chromosome 9 orphons, because counts were too low. The authors suggested that the approach could potentially be extended to other disease states and immunological phenotypes. In both the original and validation cohorts, the classifier was reported to diagnose cytomegalovirus status with high specificity and sensitivity. A later analysis associated approximately 17,000 TCR beta sequences with specific HLA alleles at a false discovery rate of 0.05. In a later genetic analysis, fewer N-insertions in productive TCRs were reported among donors in an Asian-associated ancestry cluster than the approximately 670-donor mean. Because the 87-base-pair reads could not distinguish some IMGT-functional V segments, including TRBV6-2 and TRBV6-3, those segments were excluded. In vitro tests confirmed that a few of the cytomegalovirus-associated TCR beta chains recognize cytomegalovirus antigens. Most TCR sequences were observed very rarely across donors, whereas some public TCRs were present in many individuals.

Trimming removed 6 bases from V and 7 bases from J; the gene matches leave 9 bases unexplained. Counted from cysteine to phenylalanine, this CDR3 has 14 amino acids. CDR3 DNA only is kept here, 42 bases in frame from base 1. CDR1 ENHRY and CDR2 SYGVKD were looked up in the germline V gene. The cohort comprised 670 or so healthy bone marrow donors. At the time of sampling, every cohort member was nominally healthy, though immune exposures that went unrecorded were likely present. The donor was CMV seronegative and belonged to the group of around 400 seronegative cohort members. A peripheral blood sample was collected from each donor, and TCR beta sequencing was performed on peripheral blood mononuclear cells. The Qiagen DNeasy Blood Extraction Kit was used to extract genomic DNA from the blood cell samples.

The source is a man in his forties in good health and CMV-seronegative. The sequenced material came from PBMCs. This sequence uses TRBV10-3 and TRBJ1-2, with 9 bases aligning to TRBD1. The CDR3 reads CAISHRDRDSGYTF. The nucleotides are TGTGCCATCAGCCACCGGGACAGGGATTCTGGCTACACCTTC.